This T cell receptor (beta chain) was recovered during a study of blood T cell repertoires in COVID-19. Study-level information: Sources were T cells, B-cell-depleted T cells, or PBMCs; the material itself was cDNA or gDNA.

Germline V CDR1 and CDR2: MNHEY, SMNVEV (reference sequence). The CDR3 contains 13 residues. V was trimmed by 8 bases and J by 3 bases, leaving 14 bases between them. Per the study methods: Scientists estimated how many nucleated cells there were by amplifying reference gene primers. Measured with immunoSEQ multiplex PCR; TCRdb has only the in-frame clones, and not every one. That table furnishes V, J and clone size, whereas the DNA furnished D and trimming. The table shows about 270,000 clones, with approximately 86% occurring only once. The chain has TRBV27 and TRBJ2-7; D call uncertain. Sequencing was done on a sample of peripheral blood. The clonotype comes from a man aged 35 to 55 with active or convalescent COVID-19. In DNA form, the CDR3 reads TGTGCCAGCGCACAAAACATGCTCTACGAGCAGTACTTC. It translates to CASAQNMLYEQYF.